The rows below give T cell receptor beta chains drawn from one sample of a study of technical replicates of blood from several donors. Here immunoSEQ multiplex PCR was the method, and the copy in TCRdb shows in-frame clones only, minus some. Among approximately 97,000 clones listed, about 96% were seen once. Sample: T cells isolated from PBMCs. These receptors all stem from a human donor in good health. CDR3s include the opening cysteine and the closing phenylalanine or tryptophan. The D gene is left open where the match is weak. Expanded clones are given a class, and other clones once, few, many or no size at all.

cdr3_aa: CASSYLVGLTETQYF
cdr3_nt: TGTGCCAGCAGTTATTTAGTGGGACTAACGGAGACCCAGTACTTC
d_call: TRBD2
v_call: TRBV6-5
j_call: TRBJ2-5
cdr3_length: 15
clone_size: .

cdr3_aa: CASSIDLAEYYEQYF
cdr3_nt: TGTGCCAGTAGTATAGATCTAGCGGAGTACTACGAGCAGTACTTC
d_call: TRBD2
v_call: TRBV19
j_call: TRBJ2-7
cdr3_length: 15
clone_size: .

cdr3_aa: CASSVELAGYNEQFF
cdr3_nt: TGTGCCAGCAGCGTAGAACTAGCGGGGTACAATGAGCAGTTCTTC
d_call: TRBD2
v_call: TRBV9
j_call: TRBJ2-1
cdr3_length: 15
clone_size: .

cdr3_aa: CASSARTTGGFTYAEAFF
cdr3_nt: TGCGCCAGCAGCGCCCGTACCACAGGGGGCTTCACTTACGCTGAAGCTTTCTTT
d_call: TRBD1
v_call: TRBV5-1
j_call: TRBJ1-1
cdr3_length: 18
clone_size: .

cdr3_aa: CASSQEPGLVGYEQYF
cdr3_nt: TGCGCCAGCAGCCAAGAGCCGGGACTAGTCGGATACGAGCAGTACTTC
d_call: TRBD2
v_call: TRBV4-1
j_call: TRBJ2-7
cdr3_length: 16
clone_size: .

cdr3_aa: CASSKPGQGSDTQYF
cdr3_nt: TGTGCCAGCAGCAAGCCGGGACAGGGTTCAGATACGCAGTATTTT
d_call: TRBD1
v_call: TRBV7-8
j_call: TRBJ2-3
cdr3_length: 15
clone_size: .

cdr3_aa: CASSTLDRERDGYTF
cdr3_nt: TGTGCCAGTAGTACCCTGGACAGGGAAAGAGATGGCTACACCTTC
d_call: TRBD1
v_call: TRBV19
j_call: TRBJ1-2
cdr3_length: 15
clone_size: once

cdr3_aa: CASSLVGGNQPQHF
cdr3_nt: TGTGCCAGCAGTTTAGTCGGGGGTAATCAGCCCCAGCATTTT
d_call: .
v_call: TRBV28
j_call: TRBJ1-5
cdr3_length: 14
clone_size: .

cdr3_aa: CSVDLGRENNEQFF
cdr3_nt: TGCAGCGTTGATTTAGGGCGGGAGAACAATGAGCAGTTCTTC
d_call: TRBD2
v_call: TRBV29-1
j_call: TRBJ2-1
cdr3_length: 14
clone_size: .

cdr3_aa: CASGLRSGSLNTGELFF
cdr3_nt: TGTGCTAGTGGTTTGAGGAGCGGGAGTTTGAACACCGGGGAGCTGTTTTTT
d_call: TRBD2
v_call: TRBV12-5
j_call: TRBJ2-2
cdr3_length: 17
clone_size: .

cdr3_aa: CASRQGYSNQPQHF
cdr3_nt: TGTGCCAGTAGACAGGGCTATAGCAATCAGCCCCAGCATTTT
d_call: .
v_call: TRBV19
j_call: TRBJ1-5
cdr3_length: 14
clone_size: .